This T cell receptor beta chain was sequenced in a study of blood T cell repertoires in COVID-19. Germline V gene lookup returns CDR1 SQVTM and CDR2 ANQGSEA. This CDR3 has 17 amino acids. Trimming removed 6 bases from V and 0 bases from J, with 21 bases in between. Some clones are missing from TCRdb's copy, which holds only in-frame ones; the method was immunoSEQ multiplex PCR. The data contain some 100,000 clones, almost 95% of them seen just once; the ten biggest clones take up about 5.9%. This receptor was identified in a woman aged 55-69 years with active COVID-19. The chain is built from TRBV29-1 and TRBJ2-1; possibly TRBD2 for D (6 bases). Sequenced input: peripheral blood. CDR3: CSVDARGRIPSYNEQFF. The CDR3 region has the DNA TGCAGCGTGGATGCGCGGGGACGGATTCCCTCCTACAATGAGCAGTTCTTC.